Listed below are T cell receptor beta chains from one sample, sequenced in a study of blood T cells in healthy people across ages. Using its own MiXCR run on the 5' RACE reads, TCRdb lists one record per CDR3 protein. The sample lists 1.5 million to 2 million distinct CDR3 sequences; about 30% were seen once. The sample consisted of blood. The source of these receptors is a woman in her thirties in good health. CDR3s include the opening cysteine and the closing phenylalanine or tryptophan. Fields, in order: clone size, J gene, V gene, D gene, CDR3 DNA, CDR3 protein. The D gene is left open where the match is weak. Clone size is shown for a subset of rows, as once, few, many or a class of expanded clone.

>-|TRBJ1-2|TRBV7-9|TRBD1
TGTGCCAGCAGCTTACCGAACAGGGGCCCAGGTGGCTACACCTTC
CASSLPNRGPGGYTF
>-|TRBJ2-1|TRBV28|-
TGTGCCAGCAGGGAACCCTTAAATGAGCAGTTCTTC
CASREPLNEQFF
>few|TRBJ2-5|TRBV5-1|-
TGCGCCAGCAGCTTGGTCCCCAGGAGGGGCGGCCAAGAGACCCAGTACTTC
CASSLVPRRGGQETQYF
>few|TRBJ2-1|TRBV20-1|TRBD2
TGCAGTGCTAGAGATCCGACTAGCGGAAACAATGAGCAGTTCTTC
CSARDPTSGNNEQFF
>few|TRBJ2-7|TRBV7-6|-
TGTGCCAGCAGCCCCGGTGTTACAGACCGCTACGAGCAGTACTTC
CASSPGVTDRYEQYF
>-|TRBJ1-1|TRBV20-1|-
TGCAGTGCTAGTGGAGGAGAGGTTGGCACTGAAGCTTTCTTT
CSASGGEVGTEAFF
>-|TRBJ2-3|TRBV12-3/TRBV12-4|TRBD2
TGTGCCAGCAGTCGAGAACTAGCGGAGAAGACAGATACGCAGTATTTT
CASSRELAEKTDTQYF
>-|TRBJ1-1|TRBV7-9|-
TGTGCCAGCAGCTTAGGAGATTCGCGGAACACTGAAGCTTTCTTT
CASSLGDSRNTEAFF
>many|TRBJ2-7|TRBV11-2|TRBD2
TGTGCCAGCAGCCCGGGACTAGCCGCCTCCTACGAGCAGTACTTC
CASSPGLAASYEQYF
>-|TRBJ1-2|TRBV7-2|TRBD1
TGTGCCAGCAGCGCCGGGACAGGGGCTACCTATGGCTACACCTTC
CASSAGTGATYGYTF
>-|TRBJ2-1|TRBV20-1|TRBD2
TGCAGTGCTGGTTCTCCTAGCGGGAGTGGTCTGTTCTTC
CSAGSPSGSGLFF
>-|TRBJ1-2|TRBV5-1|-
TGCGCCAGCAGCTCAACCCTACAGGGAGCAGGCGGGGGCTACACCTTC
CASSSTLQGAGGGYTF
>-|TRBJ2-1|TRBV24-1|TRBD2
TGTGCCACCAGTGAACCCCAGCGGGGGGTTTCGGGTGAGCAGTTCTTC
CATSEPQRGVSGEQFF
>many|TRBJ1-6|TRBV15|-
TGTGCCACCACCGAACACAGGAGCTCCTATAATTCACCCCTCCACTTT
CATTEHRSSYNSPLHF
>few|TRBJ2-1|TRBV11-2|-
TGTGCCTGCAGCTCCTCGGTTAGGTACAATGAGCAGTTCTTC
CACSSSVRYNEQFF
>few|TRBJ1-5|TRBV30|-
TGTGCCTGGAGTGCGGGGGGTGGGATAAGCAATCAGCCCCAGCATTTT
CAWSAGGGISNQPQHF
>once|TRBJ1-1|TRBV29-1|TRBD1
TGCAGCGGCCACAGGGGGAACGCTGAAGCTTTCTTT
CSGHRGNAEAFF
>few|TRBJ2-3|TRBV6-5|TRBD2
TGTGCCAGCAGGCCACTAGCGGGGGTTAAAGATACGCAGTATTTT
CASRPLAGVKDTQYF
>few|TRBJ2-5|TRBV20-1|TRBD1
TGCAGTGGAAACAGGGGCCAAGAGACCCAGTACTTC
CSGNRGQETQYF
>-|TRBJ2-1|TRBV12-3/TRBV12-4|TRBD2
TGTGCCAGCAGTTCCCCGGGGGTAGCGGGGAGAAATGAGCAGTTCTTC
CASSSPGVAGRNEQFF
>few|TRBJ2-3|TRBV7-2|-
TGTGCCAGCAACCACCTTAGCACAGATACGCAGTATTTT
CASNHLSTDTQYF
>-|TRBJ1-4|TRBV11-2|-
TGTGCCAGCAGCCCGCGAACCGGGAGGCTTGGTGAAAAACTGTTTTTT
CASSPRTGRLGEKLFF
>few|TRBJ2-2|TRBV2|-
TGTGCCAGCAGTGAAGAGGGGCCTATAAACACCGGGGAGCTGTTTTTT
CASSEEGPINTGELFF
>-|TRBJ2-3|TRBV5-1|-
TGCGCCAGCAGCTGGGGGGCAGGGGGAACTAGCACAGATACGCAGTATTTT
CASSWGAGGTSTDTQYF
>few|TRBJ2-7|TRBV29-1|-
TGCAGCGTTACTGACCACTTTGGGGGGGAGCAGTACTTC
CSVTDHFGGEQYF
>many|TRBJ2-7|TRBV20-1|-
TGCAGTGCTAGAGGGCAGGGGTCCTACGAGCAGTACTTC
CSARGQGSYEQYF
>-|TRBJ2-5|TRBV20-1|TRBD1
TGCAGTACTAGCCCCATGGGACAGGGGGCCTACGAACAGTACTTC
CSTSPMGQGAYEQYF
>few|TRBJ2-1|TRBV12-5|TRBD2
TGTGCTAGTGGTTTGATCCTTAGCGGGGTGAGGAATGAGCAGTTCTTC
CASGLILSGVRNEQFF
>-|TRBJ2-1|TRBV6-4|-
TGTGCCAGCAGCGCCGGGACGGGCAATGAGCAGTTCTTC
CASSAGTGNEQFF
>-|TRBJ2-1|TRBV20-1|TRBD2
TGCAGTGCTACCATCGGGGGAGGGCCCTACAATGAGCAGTTCTTC
CSATIGGGPYNEQFF
>-|TRBJ2-1|TRBV4-1|TRBD2
TGCGCCAGCAGCCACCTTAGCGGGCCCGACAATGAGCAGTTCTTC
CASSHLSGPDNEQFF
>-|TRBJ2-1|TRBV11-2|TRBD2
TGTGCCAGCAGCTTTCACGCTAGCGGCTACAATGAGCAGTTCTTC
CASSFHASGYNEQFF
>-|TRBJ2-7|TRBV7-2|-
TGTGCCAGCAGTTCCTTTGGGGGCTACGAGCAGTACTTC
CASSSFGGYEQYF
>many|TRBJ2-5|TRBV20-1|-
TGCAGTGCCGGTCGTCAAGAGACCCAGTACTTC
CSAGRQETQYF
>few|TRBJ2-7|TRBV4-1|TRBD2
TGCGCCAGCAGCCAAGCGACTAGCGGGGATACCTACGAGCAGTACTTC
CASSQATSGDTYEQYF
>few|TRBJ2-1|TRBV5-1|-
TGCGCCAGCAGCTTACGGCTTGGGAGTACAAATGAGCAGTTCTTC
CASSLRLGSTNEQFF
>-|TRBJ2-7|TRBV12-3/TRBV12-4|TRBD2
TGTGCCAGCACTAGCGGGACTCAGAACTACGAGCAGTACTTC
CASTSGTQNYEQYF
>-|TRBJ2-7|TRBV6-2/TRBV6-3|TRBD1
TGTGCCAGCAGTAAAAGGGACAGGGGGCGATCGACCTACGAGCAGTACTTC
CASSKRDRGRSTYEQYF
>-|TRBJ2-7|TRBV18|-
TGTGCCAGCTCACCAGAGCAGGGCGGCGAGCAGTACTTC
CASSPEQGGEQYF
>-|TRBJ1-1|TRBV9|TRBD1
TGTGCCAGCAGCGTAACGGCAGGGGGCTTGTACACTGAAGCTTTCTTT
CASSVTAGGLYTEAFF
>-|TRBJ1-4|TRBV6-2/TRBV6-3|-
TGTGCCAGCAGTTACCGGAGGAATGAAAAACTGTTTTTT
CASSYRRNEKLFF
>once|TRBJ2-2|TRBV6-6|-
TGTGCCAGCAGGATTCGGTCGAACACCGGGGAGCTGTTTTTT
CASRIRSNTGELFF
>few|TRBJ2-7|TRBV29-1|TRBD1
TGCAGCGTTGAAGGATGGTCTGCAACAGGGGTCGACTACGAGCAGTACTTC
CSVEGWSATGVDYEQYF
>many|TRBJ2-1|TRBV20-1|TRBD2
TGCAGTGCTAGACTAGCGGGGGACCAGGAGTTCTTC
CSARLAGDQEFF
>many|TRBJ2-1|TRBV18|TRBD2
TGTGCCAGCTCACCAACTAGCGGGGGGACCTACAATGAGCAGTTCTTC
CASSPTSGGTYNEQFF
>few|TRBJ1-5|TRBV6-2/TRBV6-3|-
TGTGCCAGCAGTTACTCCGGGGCCCTCAATCAGCCCCAGCATTTT
CASSYSGALNQPQHF
>few|TRBJ1-2|TRBV10-3|TRBD1
TGTGCCATCAGGGGGACAGCGTCTGGGGGCTACACCTTC
CAIRGTASGGYTF
>many|TRBJ2-4|TRBV11-2|-
TGTGCCAGCAGCTTAGAACCCCTTAAAATTCAGTACTTC
CASSLEPLKIQYF
>many|TRBJ2-3|TRBV29-1|TRBD2
TGCAGCGCAACTAGCGGGCAGCGCACAGATACGCAGTATTTT
CSATSGQRTDTQYF
>-|TRBJ1-5|TRBV27|TRBD1
TGTGCCAGCAGACCGAACAGGGGATGGGGCAATCAGCCCCAGCATTTT
CASRPNRGWGNQPQHF
>-|TRBJ2-1|TRBV3-1|TRBD2
TGTGCCAGCAGCCACGACTTAAGGCTGGCGGGAGTTCCGGATGAGCAGTTCTTC
CASSHDLRLAGVPDEQFF
>few|TRBJ2-1|TRBV12-3/TRBV12-4|TRBD2
TGTGCCAGCAGAGGACTAGCGGCCTACAATGAGCAGTTCTTC
CASRGLAAYNEQFF
>-|TRBJ1-1|TRBV5-1|TRBD1
TGCGCCAGCAGCTTGGTTGGGACAGGCGATGAAGCTTTCTTT
CASSLVGTGDEAFF
>-|TRBJ2-1|TRBV5-1|TRBD1
TGCGCCAGCAGCCTACGACAGGGGTCCGGGTTTAGTGAGCAGTTCTTC
CASSLRQGSGFSEQFF
>few|TRBJ2-7|TRBV5-1|TRBD1
TGCGCCAGCGGCCCCGGACAGGGTCGCGACGAGCAGTACTTC
CASGPGQGRDEQYF
>few|TRBJ2-7|TRBV6-2/TRBV6-3|TRBD2
TGTGCCAGCGGCACCGGGACTAGCGGGAGTGAGCAGTACTTC
CASGTGTSGSEQYF
>few|TRBJ1-4|TRBV7-9|-
TGTGCCAGCAGCTCACCGAGGGCAACTAATGAAAAACTGTTTTTT
CASSSPRATNEKLFF
>-|TRBJ2-5|TRBV20-1|-
TGCAGTGCTCCAACGCAGGACGGGGAAGAGACCCAGTACTTC
CSAPTQDGEETQYF
>-|TRBJ2-1|TRBV7-2|TRBD2
TGTGCCAGCAGCCCTGGGACTAGCGGGATCCATCCGAGCTCCTACAATGAGCAGTTCTTC
CASSPGTSGIHPSSYNEQFF
>-|TRBJ2-1|TRBV14|-
TGTGCCAGCAGCCCAGGAGGTGACCCGAGCTCCTACAATGAGCAGTTCTTC
CASSPGGDPSSYNEQFF